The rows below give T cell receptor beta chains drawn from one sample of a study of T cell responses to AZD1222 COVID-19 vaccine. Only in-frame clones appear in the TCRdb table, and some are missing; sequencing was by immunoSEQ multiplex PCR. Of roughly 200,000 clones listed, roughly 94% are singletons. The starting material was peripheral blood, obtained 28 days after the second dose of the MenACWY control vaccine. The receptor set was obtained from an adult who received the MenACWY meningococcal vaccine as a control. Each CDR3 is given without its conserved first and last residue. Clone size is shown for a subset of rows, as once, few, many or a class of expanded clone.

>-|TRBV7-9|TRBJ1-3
ASSNSDRNSGNTIY
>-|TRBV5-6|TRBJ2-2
ASSDAGTGELF
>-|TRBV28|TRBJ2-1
ASSPQGGEQF
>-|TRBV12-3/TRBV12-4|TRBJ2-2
ASSFGTGELF
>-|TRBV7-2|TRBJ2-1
ASSLALNNEQF
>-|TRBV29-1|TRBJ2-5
SVELGIETQY
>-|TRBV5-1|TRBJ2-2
ASSLRIGYTGELF
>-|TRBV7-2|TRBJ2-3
ASSLDLWASADTQY
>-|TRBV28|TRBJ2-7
ASSQPGTGDPYEQY
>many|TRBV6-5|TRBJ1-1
ASGWQGGTEAF
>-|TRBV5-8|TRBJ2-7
ASSRDRAYEQY
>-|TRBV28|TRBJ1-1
ASSLGGAPPIGTEAF
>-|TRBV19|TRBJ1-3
ASIPGEAPGNTIY
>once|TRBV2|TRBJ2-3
ASRDGLAVTDTQY
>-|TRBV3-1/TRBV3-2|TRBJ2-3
ASSQTSGRTQY
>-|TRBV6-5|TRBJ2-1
ASRAGTEGYNEQF